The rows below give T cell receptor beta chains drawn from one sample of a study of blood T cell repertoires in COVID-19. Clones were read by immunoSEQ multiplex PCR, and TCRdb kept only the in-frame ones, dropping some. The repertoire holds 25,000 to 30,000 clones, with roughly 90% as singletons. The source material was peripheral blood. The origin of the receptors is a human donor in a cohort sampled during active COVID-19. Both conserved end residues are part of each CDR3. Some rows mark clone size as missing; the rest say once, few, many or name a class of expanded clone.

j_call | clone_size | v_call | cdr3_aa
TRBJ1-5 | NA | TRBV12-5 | CASGLDRTGRNQPQHF
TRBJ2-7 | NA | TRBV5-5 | CASSQLAGFAYEQYF
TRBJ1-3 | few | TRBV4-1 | CASSQPWTTSGNTIYF
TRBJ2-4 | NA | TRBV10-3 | CAIRDIENIQYF
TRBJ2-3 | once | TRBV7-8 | CASSWRLAGITDTQYF
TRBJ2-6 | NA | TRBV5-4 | CASTTGQGAYLANVLTF
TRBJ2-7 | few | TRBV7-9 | CASSVAGSSYEQYF
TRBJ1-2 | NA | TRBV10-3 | CAISVSASSGYTF
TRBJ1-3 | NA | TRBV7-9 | CASIRRRSGNTIYF
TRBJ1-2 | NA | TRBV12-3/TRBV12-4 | CASSLGRDYGYTF
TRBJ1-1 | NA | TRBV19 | CASKEAGVYTEAFF
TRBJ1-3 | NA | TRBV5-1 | CASSLARDSGNTIYF
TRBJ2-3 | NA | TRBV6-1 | CASSPPGTDTQYF
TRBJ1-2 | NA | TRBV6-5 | CASSNRGAVGYTF
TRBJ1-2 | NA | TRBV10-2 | CASGLGQGAYGYTF
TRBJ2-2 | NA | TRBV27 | CASWAGPGELFF
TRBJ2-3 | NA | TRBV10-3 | CAISGPPGVRTSSTDTQYF
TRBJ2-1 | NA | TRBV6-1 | CASSELRDRGEQFF
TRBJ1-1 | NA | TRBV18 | CASSQGGTEAFF
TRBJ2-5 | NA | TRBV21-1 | CASSKEGDRKETQYF
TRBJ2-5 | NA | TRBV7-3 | CASSLRGQETQYF
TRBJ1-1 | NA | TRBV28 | CASSLRHPNTEAFF
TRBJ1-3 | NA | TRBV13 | CASSLGGTRSGNTIYF
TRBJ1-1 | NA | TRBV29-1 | CSVAPGWGMVNTEAFF
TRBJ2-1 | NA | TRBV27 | CASSLLTGEQFF
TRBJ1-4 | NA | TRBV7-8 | CASSLDSGGREKLFF
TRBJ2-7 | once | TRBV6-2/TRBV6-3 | CASSPGGTGNEQYF
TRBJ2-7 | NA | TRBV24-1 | CATSDRTGYEQYF
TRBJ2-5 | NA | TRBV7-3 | CASSPYRRKETQYF